This TCR beta chain was sequenced for a study of metastatic and nonmetastatic thyroid tumors. V lost 0 bases to trimming and J lost 5 bases; unmatched junction nucleotides: 3. This CDR3 region has 16 residues. Germline V gene lookup returns CDR1 KGHDR and CDR2 SFDVKD. Through MiXCR, TCRdb re-clonotyped the PCR reads. Among about 25,000 clones listed, 20% were seen once. In its sample, this clone is medium-sized (0.01 to 0.1%). Every patient underwent thyroid surgery untreated. Sequenced material: adjacent normal tissue. J is TRBJ2-1 and V is TRBV24-1; 10 positions agree with TRBD2. The sequence derives from a female donor with papillary thyroid cancer or a benign thyroid nodule (not recorded which). Some clones in this sample may be carry-over from other donors' samples. The CDR3 nucleotides read TGTGCCACCAGTGATTTGAGGACTAGCGGAGACAATGAGCAGTTCTTC. It encodes CATSDLRTSGDNEQFF.